This TCR beta chain comes out of a study of immune characterization of retroperitoneal liposarcoma. Judged by abundance, this clonotype is large. One entry per CDR3 protein, called by TCRdb with MiXCR from the PCR reads. The sample lists about 2,300 distinct CDR3 sequences; about 45% were seen once. The source is a male donor with retroperitoneal liposarcoma. The specimen was tumor tissue.

The DNA of the CDR3 is TGTGCCAGCAGTCGCGGGTTGGCGATGAACACTGAAGCTTTCTTT. This sequence encodes CASSRGLAMNTEAFF. The chain employs TRBV6-1 and TRBJ1-1; D ambiguous. CDR1 and CDR2 (germline): MNHNS, SASEGT. Trimming took 5 bases from V and 0 from J, leaving 13 bases between them. CDR3 size: 15 residues.